This T cell receptor beta chain was recorded in a study of T cells expressing NK-cell markers. On the study more broadly: Among the eight sequenced donors, seven tested HCMV-seropositive and one tested seronegative.

TCRdb reprocessed the 5' RACE reads; each CDR3 protein has one entry and no DNA is given. The data include about 260,000 distinct CDR3 sequences; the top ten clones carry around 4.2%. Specimen: blood T cells: a sorted CD56 or NKG2C T cell subset, CD4+ or CD8+ T cells, or bulk PBMC T cells (not recorded which). This sequence was found in a woman aged 18 to 75 in good health.

The CDR3 loop is CASSSPRGVSTEAFF. The rearrangement joins TRBV5-4 to TRBJ1-1; without DNA, the TCRdb call of TRBD1 cannot be checked. The germline CDR1 and CDR2 sequences are SGHNT and YYREEE (reference sequence). There are 15 residues in the CDR3.